The entry that follows covers one T cell receptor beta chain sequence. The antigen remains undetermined. The data belong to a study of cytomegalovirus exposure and HLA in healthy donors. Study findings and constraints: Earlier analysis yielded a pattern in which most TCR beta V segments were productive about 87% or about 30% of the time. HLA alleles showed associations with some 17,000 TCR beta sequences in a later analysis, at a 0.05 false discovery rate. The likely origin of a cluster of highly shared sequence variants was a sequencing artifact.

Germline-derived CDR1 and CDR2 are SGHTS and YDEGEE. With V trimmed by 0 bases and J by 1 base, 1 base remained unmatched. The CDR3 is made up of 14 amino acids. PCR employed 60 Vbeta and 13 Jbeta primers. Data came from immunoSEQ multiplex PCR; TCRdb stores just in-frame clones and leaves some out. In the table there are about 210,000 clones, around 80% of which are singletons. Every donor was a healthy person donating bone marrow. This sequence joins TRBV5-8 and TRBJ2-7, with 7 bases aligning to TRBD1. The sequenced sample was PBMCs. The source is a man aged 25 to 40 in good health and CMV-seronegative. Written as DNA, the CDR3 is TGTGCCAGCAGCTTGGGACAGGGTTCCTACGAGCAGTACTTC. It specifies CASSLGQGSYEQYF.